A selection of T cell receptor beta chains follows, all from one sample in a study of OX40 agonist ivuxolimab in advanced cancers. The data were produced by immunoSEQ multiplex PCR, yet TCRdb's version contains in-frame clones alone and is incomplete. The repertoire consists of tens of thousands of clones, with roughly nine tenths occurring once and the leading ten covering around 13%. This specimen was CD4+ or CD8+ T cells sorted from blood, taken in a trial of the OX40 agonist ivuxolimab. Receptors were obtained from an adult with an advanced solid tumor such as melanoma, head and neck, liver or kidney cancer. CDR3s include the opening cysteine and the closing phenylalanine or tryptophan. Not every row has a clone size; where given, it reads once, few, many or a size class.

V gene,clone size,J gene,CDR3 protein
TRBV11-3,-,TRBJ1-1,CASSSQAETTEAFF
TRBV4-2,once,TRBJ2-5,CASSQGGTDQETQYF
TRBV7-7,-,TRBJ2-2,CASSSQRGVHTGELFF
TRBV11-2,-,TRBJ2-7,CASSLGAGGYYEQYF
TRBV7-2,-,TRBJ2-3,CAIQIAGADTQYF
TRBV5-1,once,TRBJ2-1,CASSSQGGAISYNEQFF
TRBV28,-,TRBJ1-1,CASSLGVQEAFF
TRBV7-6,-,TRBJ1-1,CASSLAWGSGPGAFF
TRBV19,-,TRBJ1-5,CASSKSGSRNQPQHF
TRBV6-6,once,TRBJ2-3,CASSYYRAGRPDTQYF
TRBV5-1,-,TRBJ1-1,CASSLEGTEAFF
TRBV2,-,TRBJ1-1,CASSATGFGTEAFF
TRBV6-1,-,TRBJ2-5,CASREQGEETQYF
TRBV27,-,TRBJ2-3,CASSLTSGSSTDTQYF
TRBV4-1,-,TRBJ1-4,CASSQEGRTGFGKLFF
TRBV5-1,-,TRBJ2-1,CASSPGTVYNEQFF
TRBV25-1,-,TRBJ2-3,CASSEFRGFGTQYF
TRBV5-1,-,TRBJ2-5,CASSPRTSGGTLGETQYF
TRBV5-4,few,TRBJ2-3,CASSLDLGTDTQYF
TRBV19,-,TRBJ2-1,CASRGRGVHEQFF
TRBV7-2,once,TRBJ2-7,CASSLEGLGVGEQYF
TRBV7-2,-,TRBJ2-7,CASQTAYEQYF
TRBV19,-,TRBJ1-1,CASSIGGRGRKAFF
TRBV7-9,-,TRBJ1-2,CASSSGANYGYTF
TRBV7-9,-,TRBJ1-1,CASSKQEWTEAFF
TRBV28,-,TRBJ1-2,CASSGNGYGYTF
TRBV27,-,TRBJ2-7,CASHRTGGNYEQYF
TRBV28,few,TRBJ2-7,CASSPGGIYEQYF
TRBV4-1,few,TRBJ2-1,CASSRGLAGASYNEQFF
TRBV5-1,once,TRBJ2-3,CASSPSRGDTQYF
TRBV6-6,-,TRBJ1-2,CASSLGGERGIAF
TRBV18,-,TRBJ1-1,CASSSDREYTEAFF
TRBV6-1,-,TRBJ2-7,CASSERSRGVYAYEQYF